Listed below are T cell receptor beta chains from one sample, sequenced in a study of shared clonotypes between healthy human individuals. TCRdb's copy holds only in-frame clones and misses some; the assay was immunoSEQ multiplex PCR. The sample carries 2 million to 2.5 million clones, approximately 95% recorded once. The specimen was naive CD8+ T cells sorted from blood. These receptors were collected from a man in his late teens or twenties in good health. Each CDR3 is given with its conserved first and last residue. Each record gives: V gene, D gene, J gene, CDR3 DNA, CDR3 protein. A D gene is named only where the DNA matches it firmly.

>TRBV5-4|NA|TRBJ1-6
TGTGCCAGCAGCTTGTTGGGTGAAAGCTCCTATAATTCACCCCTCCACTTT
CASSLLGESSYNSPLHF
>TRBV27|NA|TRBJ2-3
TGTGCCAGCAGCCAAGGAGCGGGTTACACAGATACGCAGTATTTT
CASSQGAGYTDTQYF
>TRBV5-1|NA|TRBJ2-7
TGCGCCAGCAGCCGGACCGAACCAATCCCTTCCTACGAGCAGTACTTC
CASSRTEPIPSYEQYF
>TRBV28|NA|TRBJ1-6
TGTGCCAGCAGTCCCGTTGGACAGCCCTTTAATTCACCCCTCCACTTT
CASSPVGQPFNSPLHF
>TRBV4-3|TRBD2|TRBJ2-7
TGCGCCAGCAGCCAAGTACTAGCGGGGGACTACGAGCAGTACTTC
CASSQVLAGDYEQYF
>TRBV6-5|NA|TRBJ1-1
TGTGCCAGCAGTTACTCGACGGAAGACACTGAAGCTTTCTTT
CASSYSTEDTEAFF
>TRBV7-9|NA|TRBJ2-7
TGTGCCAGCAGCTTCCCTCTAGGGGAGCAGTACTTC
CASSFPLGEQYF
>TRBV27|TRBD2|TRBJ2-5
TGTGCCAGCAGCCCCGGACTAGCCTACCAAGAGACCCAGTACTTC
CASSPGLAYQETQYF
>TRBV6-4|NA|TRBJ1-6
TGTGCCAGCCTAGGGGAGGGGAGATGCGGTTCACCCCTCCACTTT
CASLGEGRCGSPLHF
>TRBV7-9|NA|TRBJ2-1
TGTGCCAGCAGCTTAGCGGCGGGTTACAATGAGCAGTTCTTC
CASSLAAGYNEQFF
>TRBV25-1|NA|TRBJ2-3
TGTGCCAGCAGTGGGAGCGAGGGGAGCACAGATACGCAGTATTTT
CASSGSEGSTDTQYF
>TRBV29-1|TRBD1|TRBJ2-7
TGCAGCGTTGAAGATCTTAGGGACAGGGTTCCGGGCGAGCAGTACTTC
CSVEDLRDRVPGEQYF